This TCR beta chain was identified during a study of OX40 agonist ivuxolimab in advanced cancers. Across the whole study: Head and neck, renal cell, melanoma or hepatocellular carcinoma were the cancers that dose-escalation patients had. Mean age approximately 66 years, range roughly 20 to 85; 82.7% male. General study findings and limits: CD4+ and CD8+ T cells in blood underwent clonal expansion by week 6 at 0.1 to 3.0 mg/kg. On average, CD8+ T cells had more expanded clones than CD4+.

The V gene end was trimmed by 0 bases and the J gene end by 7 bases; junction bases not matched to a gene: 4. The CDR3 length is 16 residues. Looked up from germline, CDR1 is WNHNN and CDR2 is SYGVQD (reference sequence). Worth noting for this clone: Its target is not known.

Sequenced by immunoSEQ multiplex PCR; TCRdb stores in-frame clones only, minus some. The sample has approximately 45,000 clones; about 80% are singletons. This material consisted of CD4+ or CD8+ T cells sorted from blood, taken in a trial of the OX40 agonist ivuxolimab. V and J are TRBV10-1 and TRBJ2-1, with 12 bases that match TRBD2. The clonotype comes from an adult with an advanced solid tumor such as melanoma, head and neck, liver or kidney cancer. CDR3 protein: CASSESATSGSNEQFF. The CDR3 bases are TGCGCCAGCAGTGAGTCGGCGACTAGCGGGAGTAATGAGCAGTTCTTC.